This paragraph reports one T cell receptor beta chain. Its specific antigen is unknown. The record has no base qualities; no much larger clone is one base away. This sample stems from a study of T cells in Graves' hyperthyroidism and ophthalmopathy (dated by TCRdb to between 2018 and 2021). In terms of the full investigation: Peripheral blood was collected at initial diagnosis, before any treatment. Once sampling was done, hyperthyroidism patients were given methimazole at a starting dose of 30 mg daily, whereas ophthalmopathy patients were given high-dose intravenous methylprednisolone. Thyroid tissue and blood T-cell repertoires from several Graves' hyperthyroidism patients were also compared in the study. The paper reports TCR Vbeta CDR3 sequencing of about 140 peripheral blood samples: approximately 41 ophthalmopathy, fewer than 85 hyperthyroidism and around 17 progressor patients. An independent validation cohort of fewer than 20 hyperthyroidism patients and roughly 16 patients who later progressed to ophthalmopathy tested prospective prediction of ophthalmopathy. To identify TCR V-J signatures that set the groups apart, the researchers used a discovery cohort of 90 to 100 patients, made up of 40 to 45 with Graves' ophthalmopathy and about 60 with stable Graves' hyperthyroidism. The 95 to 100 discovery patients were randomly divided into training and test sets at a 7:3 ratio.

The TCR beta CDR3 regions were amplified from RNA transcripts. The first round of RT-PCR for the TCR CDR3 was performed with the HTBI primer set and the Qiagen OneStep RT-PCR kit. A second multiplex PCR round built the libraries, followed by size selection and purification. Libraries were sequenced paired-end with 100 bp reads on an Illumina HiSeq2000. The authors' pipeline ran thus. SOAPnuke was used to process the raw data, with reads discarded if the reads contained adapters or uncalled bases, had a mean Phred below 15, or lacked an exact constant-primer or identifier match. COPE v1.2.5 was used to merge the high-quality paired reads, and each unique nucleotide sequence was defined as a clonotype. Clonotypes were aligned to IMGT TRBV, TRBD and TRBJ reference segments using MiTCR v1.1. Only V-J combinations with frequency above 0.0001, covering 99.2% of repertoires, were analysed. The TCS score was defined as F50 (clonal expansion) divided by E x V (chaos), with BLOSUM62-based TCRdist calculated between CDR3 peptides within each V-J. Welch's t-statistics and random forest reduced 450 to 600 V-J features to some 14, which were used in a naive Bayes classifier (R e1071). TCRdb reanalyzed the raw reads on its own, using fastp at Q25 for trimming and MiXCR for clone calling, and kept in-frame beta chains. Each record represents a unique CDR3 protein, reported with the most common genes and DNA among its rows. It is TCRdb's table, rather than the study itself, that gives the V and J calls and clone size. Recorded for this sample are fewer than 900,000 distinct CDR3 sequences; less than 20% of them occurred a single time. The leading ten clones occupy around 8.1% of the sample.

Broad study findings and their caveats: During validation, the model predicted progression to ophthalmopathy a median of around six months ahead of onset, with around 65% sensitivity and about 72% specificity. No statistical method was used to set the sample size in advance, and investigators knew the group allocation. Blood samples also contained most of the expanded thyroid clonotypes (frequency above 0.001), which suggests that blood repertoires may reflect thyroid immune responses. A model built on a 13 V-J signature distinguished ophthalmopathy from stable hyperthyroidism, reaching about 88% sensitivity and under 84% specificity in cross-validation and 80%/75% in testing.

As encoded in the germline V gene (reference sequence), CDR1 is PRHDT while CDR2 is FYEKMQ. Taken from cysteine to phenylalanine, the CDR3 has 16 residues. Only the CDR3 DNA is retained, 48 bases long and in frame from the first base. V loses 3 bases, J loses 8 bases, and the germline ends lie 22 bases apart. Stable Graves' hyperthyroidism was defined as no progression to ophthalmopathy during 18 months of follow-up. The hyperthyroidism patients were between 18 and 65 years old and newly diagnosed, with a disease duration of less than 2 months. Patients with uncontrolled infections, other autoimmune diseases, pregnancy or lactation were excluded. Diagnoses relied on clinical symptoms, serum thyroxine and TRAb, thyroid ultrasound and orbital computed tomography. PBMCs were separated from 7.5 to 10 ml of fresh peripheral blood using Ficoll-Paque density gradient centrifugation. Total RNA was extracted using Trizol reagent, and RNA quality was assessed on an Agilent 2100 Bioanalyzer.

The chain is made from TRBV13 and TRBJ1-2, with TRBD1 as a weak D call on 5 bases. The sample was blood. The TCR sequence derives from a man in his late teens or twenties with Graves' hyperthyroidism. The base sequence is TGTGCCAGCAGCTTGGGGGGGAGAAGGGGCACCAGCGGCTACACCTTC. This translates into CASSLGGRRGTSGYTF.